These 26 T cell receptor beta chains originate from one sample sequenced in a study of sequential checkpoint blockade in melanoma. Specified treatment: randomized to nivolumab then ipilimumab (arm A) or the reverse (arm B). The protocol was immunoSEQ multiplex PCR, while the TCRdb copy is restricted to in-frame clones and leaves out a portion. The table includes several thousand clones, around 34% detected once. Source: tumor tissue (inferred from file names), taken from a patient given nivolumab and ipilimumab in sequence. The receptors were sampled from a human donor with melanoma.

This clone was seen a handful of times. V and J are TRBV6-8 and TRBJ1-2; no definite D call. Trimming removed 3 bases from V and 8 bases from J, with 16 bases in between. The germline CDR1 and CDR2 sequences are MNHGY and SAAAGT. The CDR3 contains 14 residues. The CDR3 DNA reads TGTGCCAGCAGTTATCTGTGGGGTTCGTGGGGCTACACCTTC. This codes for CASSYLWGSWGYTF.

This clone has only a few counts. The chain uses TRBV7-4 and TRBJ1-1, with TRBD1 matching over 9 bases. The V gene's germline CDR1 is SGHVT and CDR2 SQSDAQ. The CDR3 contains 15 residues. Unmatched junction bases numbered 9, after V lost 5 bases and J lost 5 bases. CDR3 region: CASSTTGTGRTEAFF. DNA of the CDR3: TGTGCCAGCAGCACCACCGGGACAGGGCGGACTGAAGCTTTCTTT.

This clone was observed a handful of times. This rearrangement joins TRBV19 to TRBJ2-2; TRBD1 matches 12 bases. The length of the CDR3 is 18 residues. The trim removed 3 bases at V and 3 bases at J, leaving 8 bases unmatched. Germline CDR1 is LNHDA and CDR2 is SQIVND (reference sequence). CDR3 amino acids: CASSMAGDRGLYTGELFF. As DNA, the CDR3 is TGTGCCAGTAGTATGGCGGGGGACAGGGGGCTTTACACCGGGGAGCTGTTTTTT.

This rearrangement joins TRBV29-1 to TRBJ2-5, with D possibly TRBD1 on 5 matching bases. The CDR3 consists of 16 residues. The germline V gene has CDR1 SQVTM and CDR2 ANQGSEA. Trimming removed 7 bases from V and 5 bases from J, with 26 bases in between. The CDR3: CSGVTWGMVKGETQYF. The CDR3 DNA follows: TGCAGCGGCGTCACATGGGGCATGGTAAAGGGCGAGACCCAGTACTTC.

This clone occurred a few times. V usage is TRBV7-6 and J usage is TRBJ1-1, with a possible D match to TRBD1 (5 bases). This CDR3 is 15 amino acids long. Germline CDR1 reads SGHVS; CDR2 reads FNYEAQ. Trimming removed 0 bases from V and 5 bases from J, with 13 bases in between. CDR3 nucleotide sequence: TGTGCCAGCAGCTTAGCGCAAGGGGAGCGAACTGAAGCTTTCTTT. It codes for CASSLAQGERTEAFF.

The rearrangement uses TRBV10-2 and TRBJ2-1, with D unresolved. Between the trimmed V and J ends, which lost 3 bases and 4 bases, there was a span of 7 bases. Germline CDR1 is WSHSY and CDR2 is SAAADI. The CDR3 contains 13 residues. The CDR3 DNA sequence: TGCGCCAGCAGTGATGGGCAATACAATGAGCAGTTCTTC. It is translated as CASSDGQYNEQFF.

The V and J genes are TRBV12-5 and TRBJ2-5; tentative D call: TRBD2 (5 bases). Deletions cut 5 bases from V and 4 bases from J, with 14 bases between. The V gene's germline CDR1 is LGHNT and CDR2 FRNRAP. The CDR3 is made up of 14 amino acids. The CDR3 here is CASGPSGGGETQYF. In DNA, the CDR3 is TGTGCTAGTGGTCCCAGCGGAGGCGGAGAGACCCAGTACTTC.

The genes are TRBV6-8 and TRBJ1-4; 12 nucleotides align to TRBD1. The CDR3 is 19 amino acids. The germline gives CDR1 MNHGY, CDR2 SAAAGT. J gave up 0 bases and V 2 bases, and 7 bases lay outside the gene matches. CDR3 sequence (DNA): TGTGCCAGCAGTTACGGGGGGACAGGGGGCCCCCCAACTAATGAAAAACTGTTTTTT. Protein sequence: CASSYGGTGGPPTNEKLFF.

This clone is categorized as medium-sized. CDR3: CASSLENTQDTQYF. DNA for the CDR3: TGTGCCAGCAGCTTGGAGAACACACAAGATACGCAGTATTTT. The chain is built from TRBV11-3 and TRBJ2-3; no clear D. CDR3 length: 14 amino acids. Trimming shortened V by 3 bases and J by 5 bases, and 12 bases separated the two germline ends. Germline values: CDR1 SGHNT, CDR2 YENEEA.

The table lists this clone with a few counts. CDR3 region: CATSRPGQGEKLFF. The CDR3 bases are TGTGCCACCAGCAGACCGGGACAGGGTGAAAAACTGTTTTTT. The gene calls are TRBV15 and TRBJ1-4, with 9 bases lining up with TRBD1. V lost 2 bases and J lost 7; bases outside the gene matches: 2. This CDR3 region has 14 residues. Germline CDR1 is LNHNV and CDR2 is YYDKDF (reference sequence).

The chain joins TRBV5-1 to TRBJ2-2; 8 bases agree with TRBD1. This CDR3 has 16 residues. Trimming removed 2 bases from V and 6 bases from J; junction bases left unmatched: 9. From germline, CDR1 is SGHRS and CDR2 YFSETQ. The CDR3 here is CASSFSTQGAPGELFF. As DNA, the CDR3 is TGCGCCAGCAGCTTTAGTACTCAGGGGGCGCCCGGGGAGCTGTTTTTT.

This clone is medium-sized (0.01 to 0.1%). The chain employs TRBV6-8 and TRBJ2-1, with 7 positions matching TRBD2. The CDR3 runs to 16 residues. The V segment lost 0 bases and the J segment 5 bases; nucleotides outside the gene matches: 7. Germline V gene sequence: CDR1 MNHGY, CDR2 SAAAGT. CDR3 bases: TGTGCCAGCAGTTACTCCCGGGACTACCCCCACAATGAGCAGTTCTTC. It codes for CASSYSRDYPHNEQFF.

The V and J genes are TRBV30 and TRBJ1-4; D uncertain. Germline V gene data show CDR1 as GTSNPN and CDR2 as SVGIG (reference sequence). This CDR3 has 12 amino acids. Trimming pared 2 bases from V and 7 bases from J, leaving 8 bases between. CDR3 protein: CAWSIGREKLFF. In DNA form, the CDR3 reads TGTGCCTGGAGTATAGGGCGTGAAAAACTGTTTTTT.

The rearrangement uses TRBV11-3 and TRBJ1-6, with D unclear. Germline loops: CDR1 SGHNT, CDR2 YENEEA. Trimming shortened V by 3 bases and J by 6 bases, and 9 bases separated the two germline ends. This CDR3 comprises 14 residues. CDR3 region: CASSFRVSNSPLHF. The CDR3 nucleotides are TGTGCCAGCAGCTTCCGGGTCTCTAATTCACCCCTCCACTTT. Using reference TRBV11-3 and TRBJ1-6 for the parts outside the CDR3, the full variable domain is EAGVVQSPRYKIIEKKQPVAFWCNPISGHNTLYWYLQNLGQGPELLIRYENEEAVDDSQLPKDRFSAERLKGVDSTLKIQPAELGDSAVYLCASSFRVSNSPLHFGNGTRLTVT.

Only one count was recorded for this clone. The chain recombines TRBV29-1 with TRBJ1-2, with 8 bases aligning to TRBD1. Germline trimming cut 4 bases from V and 6 bases from J; bases unmatched to any gene: 4. The germline gives CDR1 SQVTM, CDR2 ANQGSEA. This CDR3 spans 12 amino acids. CDR3 amino acids: CSVVQGAHGYTF. The CDR3 nucleotides are TGCAGCGTTGTCCAGGGGGCGCATGGCTACACCTTC.

This clone has more than one count but fewer than ten. The V call is TRBV10-3, the J call TRBJ2-5, with unresolved D. The V gene's germline CDR1 is ENHRY and CDR2 SYGVKD. V dropped 10 bases and J dropped 3 bases, with 12 bases sitting between them. The CDR3 runs 12 residues. This chain's CDR3 is CASVSKKETQYF. The CDR3 coding sequence is TGTGCCAGCGTATCTAAAAAAGAGACCCAGTACTTC.

This clone appeared a few times. The chain recombines TRBV6-8 with TRBJ2-3; no definite D call. V was cut by 0 bases and J by 2 bases, with 9 bases left in between. The CDR3 is made up of 15 amino acids. The V gene's germline CDR1 is MNHGY and CDR2 SAAAGT. CDR3: CASSYSGLTTDTQYF. The CDR3 DNA reads TGTGCCAGCAGTTACTCAGGGCTTACCACAGATACGCAGTATTTT.

By sample fraction, this clone is medium-sized. The rearrangement uses TRBV6-1 and TRBJ2-5, with 7 bases fitting TRBD2. The ends lost 1 base at V and 1 base at J; junction bases unmatched: 0. This CDR3 region has 14 residues. Germline V gene lookup returns CDR1 MNHNS and CDR2 SASEGT. The CDR3 sequence is CASSEGLAQETQYF. CDR3 DNA: TGTGCCAGCAGTGAAGGACTAGCCCAAGAGACCCAGTACTTC.

The chain employs TRBV18 and TRBJ1-2; 9 bases map to TRBD1. CDR3 length: 16 residues. Germline values: CDR1 KGHSH, CDR2 LQKENI. The V gene end was trimmed by 2 bases and the J gene end by 2 bases; junction bases not matched to a gene: 6. Here the CDR3 DNA reads TGTGCCAGCTCACCAAACCGGGACAGGGAAAACTATGGCTACACCTTC. This gives the protein CASSPNRDRENYGYTF.

By share, this clone ranks as medium-sized. This rearrangement joins TRBV11-3 to TRBJ2-3; 8 bases are shared with TRBD1. CDR1 is SGHNT and CDR2 is YENEEA in the germline V gene. This CDR3 is 16 amino acids long. The J segment lost 2 bases and the V segment lost 2 bases, leaving 6 bases of the junction unmatched. CDR3 region: CASSLHLDRDTDTQYF. CDR3 coding DNA: TGTGCCAGCAGCTTACATTTGGACAGGGACACAGATACGCAGTATTTT.

This clone was seen only a few times. The V call is TRBV9, the J call TRBJ1-1, with 9 bases matching TRBD1. The CDR3 sequence is 14 residues long. Trimming took 8 bases from V and 4 from J; bases not matched to a gene: 9. CDR1 and CDR2 from the germline V gene are SGDLS and YYNGEE. The CDR3 is CARSWGQGSTEAFF. CDR3 DNA: TGTGCCAGAAGTTGGGGACAGGGTAGCACTGAAGCTTTCTTT.

The CDR3 is CASSLGSSGANVLTF. The DNA of the CDR3 is TGCGCCAGCAGCTTGGGAAGTTCTGGGGCCAACGTCCTGACTTTC. The rearrangement uses TRBV5-1 and TRBJ2-6; D gene unclear. Germline CDR1 and CDR2: SGHRS and YFSETQ. V gave up 0 bases and J gave up 1 base, with 5 bases separating them. The CDR3 consists of 15 residues.

This clone was detected a few times. This chain joins TRBV9 and TRBJ1-1; no clear D gene. V shed 5 bases and J shed 4 bases, with 9 bases lying between them. Germline V gene lookup returns CDR1 SGDLS and CDR2 YYNGEE. This CDR3 is built from 12 residues. The CDR3 here is CASSPASTEAFF. As DNA, the CDR3 is TGTGCCAGCAGTCCCGCGAGCACTGAAGCTTTCTTT.

The chain carries TRBV9 and TRBJ1-4, with 7 nucleotides matching TRBD1. The CDR3 loop spans 16 amino acids. J gave up 7 bases and V 4 bases, and 13 bases lay outside the gene matches. The germline CDR1 and CDR2 sequences are SGDLS and YYNGEE. The CDR3 here is CASSPGPTGTGEKLFF. The CDR3 nucleotides are TGTGCCAGCAGCCCCGGACCGACAGGGACGGGTGAAAAACTGTTTTTT.

This chain connects TRBV23-1 to TRBJ1-4; 7 nucleotides match TRBD1. TRBV23-1 is placed among ORFs of uncertain function. Trimming took 0 bases from V and 3 from J; bases not matched to a gene: 4. This CDR3 region has 16 residues. CDR3 loop: CASSQSLGTANEKLFF. CDR3 nucleotide sequence: TGCGCCAGCAGTCAATCTCTCGGGACAGCTAATGAAAAACTGTTTTTT.

This clone came up a few times. The V call is TRBV10-3, the J call TRBJ1-6; no clear D. Per germline, CDR1 ENHRY and CDR2 SYGVKD. CDR3 size: 15 residues. V lost 0 bases and J lost 6, with 9 bases in between. CDR3 DNA sequence: TGTGCCATCAGTGAGTCGGGAGGTCGTAATTCACCCCTCCACTTT. Amino acid sequence: CAISESGGRNSPLHF.